One and the same sample provided the 9 T cell receptor beta chains below, sequenced in a study of T-cell memory formation after mild COVID-19. TCRdb itself ran the 5' RACE reads through MiXCR, one entry per CDR3 protein. The sample has 250,000 to 350,000 distinct CDR3 sequences, 15% to 20% seen once. The sequenced sample was PBMCs or a T cell subset sorted from them (not recorded which). All receptors come from a man aged 18 to 35 who had mild COVID-19 (a few samples of this study predate the infection). Cell type and time point are not known.

The CDR3 sequence is CASSLWVPDGYTF. The CDR3 DNA reads TGTGCCAGCAGTTTATGGGTTCCGGATGGCTACACCTTC. The V and J genes are TRBV28 and TRBJ1-2; D remains ambiguous. Trimming took off 0 bases at V and 6 bases at J, with 8 bases between the two ends. The CDR3 extends over 13 amino acids. Germline V gene sequence: CDR1 MDHEN, CDR2 SYDVKM.

This clonotype was detected a few times. The gene calls are TRBV6-1 and TRBJ2-1, with D perhaps assigned TRBD1 or TRBD2 (5 bases each). The CDR3 extends over 13 amino acids. The germline CDR1 and CDR2 sequences are MNHNS and SASEGT. V lost 6 bases and J 4 bases, leaving 10 bases between the germline ends. CDR3 amino acids: CASRGTAYNEQFF. CDR3 nucleotides: TGTGCCAGCAGGGGGACGGCGTACAATGAGCAGTTCTTC.

J is TRBJ2-7 and V is TRBV4-3; TRBD1 matches 9 bases. CDR1 LGHNA and CDR2 YSLEER come from the germline V gene. The V segment lost 0 bases and the J segment 2 bases; nucleotides outside the gene matches: 8. This CDR3 region has 17 residues. This CDR3 reads CASSQDLRTGDPYEQYF. CDR3 DNA: TGCGCCAGCAGCCAAGATCTCCGGACAGGGGACCCCTACGAGCAGTACTTC.

This clonotype was counted at least ten times. This rearrangement joins TRBV9 to TRBJ2-1; the D is unclear. The CDR3 has 12 residues. Trimming stripped 0 bases from V and 7 bases from J, with 5 bases between. The germline CDR1 and CDR2 sequences are SGDLS and YYNGEE. The CDR3 region is CASSVDRNEQFF. The DNA of the CDR3 is TGTGCCAGCAGCGTAGACAGAAATGAGCAGTTCTTC.

The chain recombines TRBV5-1 with TRBJ2-1; 10 bases align to TRBD1. CDR1 SGHRS and CDR2 YFSETQ come from the germline V gene. The length of the CDR3 is 16 residues. J gave up 4 bases and V 6 bases, and 10 bases lay outside the gene matches. DNA of the CDR3: TGCGCCAGCACCTCTGGGGACAGGGGCTGGTACAATGAGCAGTTCTTC. This gives the protein CASTSGDRGWYNEQFF.

In its sample, this clonotype was seen a few times. The rearrangement uses TRBV21-1 and TRBJ2-7; the DNA was not compared with TRBD1, the D call given in the table. TRBV21-1 is an annotated pseudogene. The CDR3 is 15 residues long. In nucleotides, the CDR3 is TGTGCCAGCAGCCTATCATGGCAGGGGGTTTGCGAGCAGTACGTC. Translated, it gives CASSLSWQGVCEQYV.

This clonotype was seen ten or more times. This sequence may be a read error, since a much larger clone differs from it by one base. The gene calls are TRBV4-2 and TRBJ2-3; 9 nucleotides align to TRBD2. The CDR3 totals 15 residues. The V gene's germline CDR1 is LGHNA and CDR2 YNFKEQ. J gave up 4 bases and V 0 bases, and 2 bases lay outside the gene matches. This CDR3 reads CASSQERGGPDTQYF. The CDR3 nucleotides read TGTGCCAGCAGCCAAGAGCGGGGGGGCCCAGATACGCAGTATTTT.

This clonotype was seen a few times. The gene calls are TRBV15 and TRBJ1-2, with D hard to call. Germline V CDR1 and CDR2: LNHNV, YYDKDF (reference sequence). The CDR3 is made up of 14 amino acids. V was pared by 3 bases and J by 2 bases, with 10 bases between. Here the CDR3 reads CATSRGGDNYGYTF. In nucleotides, the CDR3 is TGTGCCACCAGCAGGGGCGGTGACAACTATGGCTACACCTTC. Full variable domain (missing parts from reference TRBV15 and TRBJ1-2): DAMVIQNPRYQVTQFGKPVTLSCSQTLNHNVMYWYQQKSSQAPKLLFHYYDKDFNNEADTPDNFQSRRPNTSFCFLDIRSPGLGDTAMYLCATSRGGDNYGYTFGSGTRLTVV.

There are a few counts of this clonotype. The chain is built from TRBV7-3 and TRBJ2-2, with D uncertain. The V end was cut by 2 bases, the J end by 8 bases, with 9 bases between. This CDR3 comprises 13 residues. CDR1 and CDR2 (germline): SGHTA, FQGTGA. The CDR3 DNA sequence: TGTGCCAGCAGCTTACCGGTTGCGGGGGAGCTGTTTTTT. This sequence encodes CASSLPVAGELFF.